Sequencing of this TCR beta chain was carried out in a study of blood T cells in healthy people across ages. Study outcomes and limitations: Age brought a roughly linear fall in TCR beta diversity measured per million T cells.

The CDR3 runs 12 residues. The germline CDR1 and CDR2 sequences are SQVTM and ANQGSEA. PCR was performed a second time for about 6 to 12 cycles using a sample-barcoded 5' primer and a J-beta primer mix. Using its own MiXCR run on the 5' RACE reads, TCRdb lists one record per CDR3 protein. In the table there are fewer than 1 million distinct CDR3 sequences, approximately 48% of which are singletons. Concerning this clonotype: What it recognizes is unknown.

A minimum of 7 million PBMCs was isolated per sample. This chain uses TRBV29-1 with TRBJ2-1; D is possibly TRBD2 (5 bases). Sequencing input: blood. This sequence was found in a man aged 55 to 70 in good health. As DNA, the CDR3 is TGCAACACCAAGAGCGGATACAATGAGCAGTTCTTC. This gives the protein CNTKSGYNEQFF.